This TCR beta chain originates from a study of blood T cell repertoires in COVID-19. Original methodology: Reference gene primer amplification gave estimated nucleated cell counts. Assay: immunoSEQ multiplex PCR; the TCRdb copy retains only in-frame clones and omits some. The V and J calls and clone size come from that table; D and trimming were worked out from the DNA. The repertoire holds 200,000 to 250,000 clones, with roughly 79% as singletons. Residents of approximately 25 US areas, aged about 18 to 95 years, made up the participants. The CDR3 has 13 residues. The ends lost 4 bases at V and 8 bases at J; junction bases unmatched: 6. Germline V gene lookup returns CDR1 WSHSY and CDR2 SAAADI.

The V and J genes are TRBV10-2 and TRBJ1-2; 8 bases map to TRBD1. The sequencing sample was made of PBMCs or T cells enriched from blood (not recorded which). This TCR was recovered from a woman aged 45-65 years with acute COVID-19. This CDR3 is CASSGQGAEGYTF. The DNA for the CDR3 is TGCGCCAGCAGTGGGCAGGGGGCTGAAGGCTACACCTTC.